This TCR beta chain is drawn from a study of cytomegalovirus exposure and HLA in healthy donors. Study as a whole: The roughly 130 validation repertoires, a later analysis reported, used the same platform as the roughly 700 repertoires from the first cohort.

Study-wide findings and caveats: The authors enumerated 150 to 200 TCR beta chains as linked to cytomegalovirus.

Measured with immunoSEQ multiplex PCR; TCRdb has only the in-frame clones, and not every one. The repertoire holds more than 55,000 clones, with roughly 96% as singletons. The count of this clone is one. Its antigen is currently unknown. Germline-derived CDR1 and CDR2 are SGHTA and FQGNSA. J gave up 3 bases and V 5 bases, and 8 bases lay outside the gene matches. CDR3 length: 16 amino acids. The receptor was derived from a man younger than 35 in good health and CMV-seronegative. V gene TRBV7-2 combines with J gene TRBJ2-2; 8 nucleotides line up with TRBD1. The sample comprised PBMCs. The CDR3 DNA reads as TGTGCCAGCAGCACGGACAGGGATCCATACACCGGGGAGCTGTTTTTT. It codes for CASSTDRDPYTGELFF.